The 17 T cell receptor beta chains given below trace back to one sample, sequenced in a study of response to subunit inactivated influenza vaccine. TCRdb re-analysed the RT-PCR reads in MiXCR, keeping a single row per CDR3 protein. The sample consists of around 580,000 distinct CDR3 sequences, 12% of them appearing once. Sequencing used PBMCs from blood, obtained on the day of vaccination. The receptors here all came from a man aged 50 or older who received an inactivated influenza vaccine.

The rearrangement joins TRBV18 to TRBJ1-1; possibly TRBD1 for D (5 bases). Germline loops: CDR1 KGHSH, CDR2 LQKENI. The CDR3 is 14 residues long. Trimming took off 5 bases at V and 5 bases at J, with 15 bases between the two ends. CDR3 nucleotides: TGTGCCAGCTCAATTAATACAGGAAGGACTGAAGCTTTCTTT. Its protein is CASSINTGRTEAFF.

This clonotype appeared many times. The chain couples TRBV7-2 to TRBJ2-7, with no clear D. Trimming pared 3 bases from V and 2 bases from J, leaving 5 bases between. The germline V gene encodes CDR1 SGHTA and CDR2 FQGNSA. The CDR3 is 12 residues long. CDR3 nucleotide sequence: TGTGCCAGCAGCTTTTCAACCTACGAGCAGTACTTC. It translates to CASSFSTYEQYF.

This clonotype turned up a few times. J is TRBJ2-5 and V is TRBV29-1; 10 bases match TRBD2. Germline V gene sequence: CDR1 SQVTM, CDR2 ANQGSEA. V was clipped by 2 bases and J by 1 base; unmatched bases: 4. The CDR3 has 15 amino acids. The CDR3 sequence is CSVEMGTSAQETQYF. As DNA, the CDR3 is TGCAGCGTTGAAATGGGGACTAGCGCCCAAGAGACCCAGTACTTC.

This rearrangement joins TRBV4-3 to TRBJ1-6; no firm D call. The ends were cut back, 4 bases at V and 2 bases at J, with 12 bases in the middle. Germline V lookup: CDR1 LGHNA, CDR2 YSLEER. The length of the CDR3 is 16 residues. CDR3 sequence reads: CASSRASQPYNSPLHF. Here the CDR3 DNA reads TGCGCCAGCAGCCGTGCTTCGCAGCCCTATAATTCACCCCTCCACTTT.

This clonotype was counted at least ten times. The chain recombines TRBV20-1 with TRBJ1-2, with 8 bases identical to TRBD1. Germline CDR1 and CDR2: DFQATT and SNEGSKA (reference sequence). V shed 2 bases and J 4 bases; nucleotides not matched to a gene: 6. This CDR3 has 14 residues. The CDR3 reads CSARPDRGPYGYTF. As DNA, the CDR3 is TGCAGTGCTAGACCCGACAGGGGCCCCTATGGCTACACCTTC.

This clonotype occurred a few times. This chain joins TRBV30 and TRBJ1-6, with D possibly matching TRBD1 (5 bases). This CDR3 spans 13 amino acids. Looked up from germline, CDR1 is GTSNPN and CDR2 is SVGIG (reference sequence). Trimming took 2 bases from V and 15 from J, leaving 17 bases between them. The CDR3 DNA is TGTGCCTGGAGTCGGGACTCCAAACGGCACCTCCACTTT. It is translated as CAWSRDSKRHLHF.

This clonotype was detected only a few times. The gene calls are TRBV6-2 or TRBV6-3 and TRBJ2-1; a weak D match, TRBD1 (6 bases). This CDR3 is built from 18 residues. Per germline, CDR1 MNHEY and CDR2 SVGEGT. V shed 1 base and J shed 0 bases, with 16 bases lying between them. CDR3 DNA sequence: TGTGCCAGCAGTTACTTTTTTATGACAGGCAGCTCCTACAATGAGCAGTTCTTC. Its translation: CASSYFFMTGSSYNEQFF.

J is TRBJ2-6 and V is TRBV2; TRBD1 agrees at 11 bases. CDR3 length equals 18 residues. Trimming at V came to 10 bases and at J to 4 bases, leaving 15 bases not matched to a gene. From germline, CDR1 is SNHLY and CDR2 FYNNEI. The CDR3 DNA reads TGTGCCACCCGAATGGGAGGACAGGGGGCTTCAGGGGCCAACGTCCTGACTTTC. Encoded protein: CATRMGGQGASGANVLTF.

This clonotype showed up just a few times. V and J are TRBV4-3 and TRBJ2-7, with D tentatively TRBD2 (6 bases). The germline V gene encodes CDR1 LGHNA and CDR2 YSLEER. Trimming removed 0 bases at V and 4 bases at J, with 13 bases between. This CDR3 contains 15 residues. As DNA, the CDR3 is TGCGCCAGCAGCCAAGATGTCGGGGGTGGGTACGAGCAGTACTTC. This codes for CASSQDVGGGYEQYF.

This clonotype was seen a handful of times. The chain carries TRBV20-1 and TRBJ2-7, with no clear D. The CDR3 is 14 amino acids. Germline CDR1 DFQATT, CDR2 SNEGSKA (reference sequence). V gave up 0 bases and J gave up 5 bases, with 14 bases separating them. The CDR3 sequence is CSARDRRVRDEQYF. The CDR3 DNA sequence: TGCAGTGCTAGAGATCGCCGGGTAAGGGACGAGCAGTACTTC.

This clonotype was seen a handful of times. This chain connects TRBV6-1 to TRBJ1-5; D not resolved. Trimming removed 5 bases from V and 0 bases from J, with 11 bases in between. CDR1 and CDR2 from the germline V gene are MNHNS and SASEGT. The CDR3 has 15 amino acids. DNA for the CDR3: TGTGCCAGCAGTCCATTGGAGAATAGCAATCAGCCCCAGCATTTT. Protein product: CASSPLENSNQPQHF.

The CDR3 here is CASGEGIVDGYTF. The CDR3 bases are TGTGCCAGCGGAGAAGGGATAGTGGATGGCTACACCTTC. J is TRBJ1-2 and V is TRBV6-1, with no clear D. The CDR3 has 13 residues. V gave up 8 bases and J gave up 6 bases, with 16 bases separating them. Germline CDR1 is MNHNS and CDR2 is SASEGT.

This clonotype was seen at least ten times. J is TRBJ2-1 and V is TRBV3-1; 13 positions match TRBD2. CDR1 and CDR2 (germline): LGHDT, YNNKEL (reference sequence). Losses at the gene ends were 0 bases for V and 15 bases for J; bases not matched to a gene: 8. The CDR3 totals 15 residues. The CDR3 is CASSQDLTSGRQRFF. CDR3 coding DNA: TGTGCCAGCAGCCAAGATTTGACTAGCGGGAGGCAGCGGTTCTTC.

This clonotype was detected only a few times. The V and J genes are TRBV30 and TRBJ2-2, with D possibly called TRBD1 or TRBD2 (6 bases each). The CDR3 length is 13 residues. V lost 6 bases, J lost 5 bases, and 13 bases lay in between. Looked up from germline, CDR1 is GTSNPN and CDR2 is SVGIG (reference sequence). This chain's CDR3 is CACTRGVTGELFF. The CDR3, as DNA: TGTGCCTGCACAAGGGGGGTGACCGGGGAGCTGTTTTTT. The complete variable domain, with remaining parts taken from reference TRBV30 and TRBJ2-2, reads SQTIHQWPATLVQPVGSPLSLECTVEGTSNPNLYWYRQAAGRGLQLLFYSVGIGQISSEVPQNLSASRPQDRQFILSSKKLLLSDSGFYLCACTRGVTGELFFGEGSRLTVL.

This clonotype has just a few counts. The genes are TRBV6-1 and TRBJ1-5; perhaps TRBD1 as D (6 bases). Trimming took 5 bases from V and 5 from J, leaving 13 bases between them. Germline CDR1 and CDR2: MNHNS and SASEGT. The length of the CDR3 is 14 residues. In nucleotides, the CDR3 is TGTGCCAGCAGTCCTGGACAGACGTATCAGCCCCAGCATTTT. Residues: CASSPGQTYQPQHF.

This clonotype was seen repeatedly, ten times or more. Relative to the germline gene, one junction end is altered; a read error may explain this. The chain uses TRBV7-9 and TRBJ2-1; 7 nucleotides line up with TRBD2. Germline V gene sequence: CDR1 SEHNR, CDR2 FQNEAQ (reference sequence). The CDR3 consists of 10 residues. Here the CDR3 DNA reads TGTGCCAGCAGCTTAGGGGAGGGATTGTTC. Its protein product is CASSLGEGLF.

This clonotype has just a few counts. The chain combines TRBV27 with TRBJ2-7, with D perhaps given as TRBD1 or TRBD2 (5 bases each). CDR3 length equals 15 residues. In germline, CDR1 is MNHEY, CDR2 SMNVEV (reference sequence). V shed 3 bases and J shed 7 bases, with 19 bases lying between them. The CDR3 spells CASSFSGTSKREQYF. Here the CDR3 DNA reads TGTGCCAGCAGTTTCTCCGGGACGTCCAAAAGGGAGCAGTACTTC.